One and the same sample provided the 8 T cell receptor beta chains below, sequenced in a study of tumor-infiltrating lymphocytes in oesophageal squamous cell carcinoma. TCRdb reanalysed the PCR reads using MiXCR and keeps one entry per CDR3 protein. The table lists 13,000 to 15,000 distinct CDR3 sequences, 46% of them singletons. The sample comprised blood. These receptors were taken from a male donor with esophageal squamous cell carcinoma.

V usage is TRBV7-6 and J usage is TRBJ2-1, with 7 bases identical to TRBD2. Germline V gene lookup returns CDR1 SGHVS and CDR2 FNYEAQ. There are 15 residues in the CDR3. V lost 1 base to trimming and J lost 4 bases; unmatched junction nucleotides: 4. This CDR3 reads CASSLDPSGYNEQFF. CDR3 sequence (DNA): TGTGCCAGCAGCTTAGACCCTAGCGGATACAATGAGCAGTTCTTC. The full variable domain, in which reference TRBV7-6 and TRBJ2-1 provide the parts outside the CDR3, is GAGVSQSPRYKVTKRGQDVALRCDPISGHVSLYWYRQALGQGPEFLTYFNYEAQQDKSGLPNDRFSAERPEGSISTLTIQRTEQRDSAMYRCASSLDPSGYNEQFFGPGTRLTVL.

Concerning this clonotype itself: A much larger clone sits a single nucleotide away, making a read error possible. The rearrangement joins TRBV5-1 to TRBJ2-5; unclear D gene. Per the germline V gene, CDR1 is SGHRS and CDR2 is YFSETQ. V was clipped by 0 bases and J by 11 bases, with 17 bases between them. The length of the CDR3 is 14 residues. The CDR3 bases are TGCGCCAGCAGCTTGGTCCCTACGGCGAATGAGCAGTACTTC. Translating it yields CASSLVPTANEQYF.

Many counts were recorded for this clonotype. V is TRBV12-3 or TRBV12-4 and J is TRBJ2-3, with a possible D match to TRBD2 (5 bases). Near its end, the DNA agrees better with TRBJ2-7, so the J call may be wrong. The CDR3 covers 12 residues. In DNA, the CDR3 is TGTGCCAGCAGTTCCGGGGCCTACGAGCAGTACTTC. This gives the protein CASSSGAYEQYF.

This chain links TRBV12-3 or TRBV12-4 with TRBJ2-1; 8 bases agree with TRBD1. The trim removed 5 bases at V and 3 bases at J, leaving 3 bases unmatched. The CDR3 is 14 residues long. The CDR3 region has the DNA TGTGCCAGCAGTCCGGGACAGGACTACAATGAGCAGTTCTTC. Amino acids: CASSPGQDYNEQFF.

The J gene is TRBJ2-7, the V gene TRBV6-8; TRBD1 or TRBD2 may be the D gene (5 bases each). V dropped 5 bases and J dropped 0 bases, with 14 bases sitting between them. Germline CDR1 is MNHGY and CDR2 is SAAAGT. The CDR3 runs 15 residues. The CDR3, as DNA: TGTGCCAGCAGTGATGGGGGAAGGGGCTCCTACGAGCAGTACTTC. Amino acids: CASSDGGRGSYEQYF.

Note on this clonotype: The CDR3 ends on some other residue instead of the conserved phenylalanine or tryptophan, so this is likely a read error. The DNA is left out, because the CDR3 cannot be placed on it with certainty; the CDR3 is given as TCRdb lists it. V and J are TRBV28 and TRBJ2-1; TRBD1, the table's D call, was not compared with the DNA. Germline V gives CDR1 MDHEN, CDR2 SYDVKM. The CDR3 spans 15 residues, counting both ends. The CDR3 sequence: CASLDRSYEGQYFGN.

This clonotype showed up many times. The rearrangement uses TRBV5-4 and TRBJ2-1, with 10 positions matching TRBD2. The CDR3 spans 15 residues. Per germline, CDR1 SGHNT and CDR2 YYREEE (reference sequence). Losses at the gene ends were 3 bases for V and 8 bases for J; bases not matched to a gene: 8. CDR3 sequence (DNA): TGTGCCAGCAGCTATAGCGGGAGGAGGTCGCATGAGCAGTTCTTC. Translated: CASSYSGRRSHEQFF. Based on the CDR3 plus reference TRBV5-4 and TRBJ2-1, the full variable domain is ETGVTQSPTHLIKTRGQQVTLRCSSQSGHNTVSWYQQALGQGPQFIFQYYREEENGRGNFPPRFSGLQFPNYSSELNVNALELDDSALYLCASSYSGRRSHEQFFGPGTRLTVL.

This clonotype has just a few counts. V usage is TRBV18 and J usage is TRBJ2-5; maybe TRBD1 (6 bases). The germline V gene has CDR1 KGHSH and CDR2 LQKENI. The CDR3 totals 14 residues. Trimming shortened V by 0 bases and J by 4 bases, and 9 bases separated the two germline ends. The CDR3 DNA reads as TGTGCCAGCTCACCACCTTCGGACAGAGAGACCCAGTACTTC. This sequence encodes CASSPPSDRETQYF.